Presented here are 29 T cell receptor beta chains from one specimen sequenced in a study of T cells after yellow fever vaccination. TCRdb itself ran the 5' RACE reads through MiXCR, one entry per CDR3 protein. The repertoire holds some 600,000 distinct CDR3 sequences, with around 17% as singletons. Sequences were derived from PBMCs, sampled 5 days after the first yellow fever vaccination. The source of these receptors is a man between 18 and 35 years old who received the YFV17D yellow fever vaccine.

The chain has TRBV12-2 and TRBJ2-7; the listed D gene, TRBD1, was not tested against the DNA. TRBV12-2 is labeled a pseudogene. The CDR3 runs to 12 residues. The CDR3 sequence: CASRCWTGEQYV. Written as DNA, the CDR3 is TGTGCAAGTCGCTGTTGGACAGGCGAGCAGTACGTC.

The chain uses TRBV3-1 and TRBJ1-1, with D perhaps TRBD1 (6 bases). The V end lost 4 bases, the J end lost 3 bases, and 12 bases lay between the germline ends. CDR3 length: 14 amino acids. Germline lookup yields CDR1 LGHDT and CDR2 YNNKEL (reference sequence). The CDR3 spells CASSLGGSDTEAFF. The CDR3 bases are TGTGCCAGCAGCCTAGGGGGGTCGGACACTGAAGCTTTCTTT.

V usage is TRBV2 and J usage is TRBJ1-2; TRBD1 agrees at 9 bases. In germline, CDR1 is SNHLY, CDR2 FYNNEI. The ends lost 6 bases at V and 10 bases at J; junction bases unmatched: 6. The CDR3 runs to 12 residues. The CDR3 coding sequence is TGTGCCAGCAGCTGGACAGGGGATTACTACACCTTC. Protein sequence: CASSWTGDYYTF.

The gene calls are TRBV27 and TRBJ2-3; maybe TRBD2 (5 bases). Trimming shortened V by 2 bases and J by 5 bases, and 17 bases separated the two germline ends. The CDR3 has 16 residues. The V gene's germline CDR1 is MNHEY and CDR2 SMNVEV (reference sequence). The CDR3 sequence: CASSLEGPGSGDTQYF. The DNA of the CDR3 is TGTGCCAGCAGTTTAGAGGGCCCTGGGTCGGGAGATACGCAGTATTTT.

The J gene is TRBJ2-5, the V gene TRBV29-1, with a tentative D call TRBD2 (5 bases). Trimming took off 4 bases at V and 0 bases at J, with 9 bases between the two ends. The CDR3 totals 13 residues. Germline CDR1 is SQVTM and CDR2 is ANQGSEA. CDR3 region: CSVALRDQETQYF. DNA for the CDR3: TGCAGCGTTGCGTTGCGGGACCAAGAGACCCAGTACTTC.

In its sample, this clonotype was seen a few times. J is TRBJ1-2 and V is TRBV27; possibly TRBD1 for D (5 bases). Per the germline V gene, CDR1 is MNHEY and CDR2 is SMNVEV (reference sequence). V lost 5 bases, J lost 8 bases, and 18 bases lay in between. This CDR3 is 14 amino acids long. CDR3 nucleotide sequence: TGTGCCAGCAGTCCCCAGGGAGGGGACGGGGGCTACACCTTC. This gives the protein CASSPQGGDGGYTF.

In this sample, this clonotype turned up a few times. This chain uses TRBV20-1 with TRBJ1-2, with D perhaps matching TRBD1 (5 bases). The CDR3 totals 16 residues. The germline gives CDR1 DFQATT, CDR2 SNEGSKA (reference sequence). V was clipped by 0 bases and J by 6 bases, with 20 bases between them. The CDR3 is CSAREGLEGWNDGYTF. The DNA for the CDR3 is TGCAGTGCTAGAGAGGGGTTGGAGGGGTGGAACGATGGCTACACCTTC.

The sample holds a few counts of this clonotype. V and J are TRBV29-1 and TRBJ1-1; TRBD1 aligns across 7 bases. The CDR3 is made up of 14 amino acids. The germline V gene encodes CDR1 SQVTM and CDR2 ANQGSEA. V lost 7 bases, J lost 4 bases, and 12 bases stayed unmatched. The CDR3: CSAYDRVIFTEAFF. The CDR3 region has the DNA TGCAGCGCCTATGACAGGGTCATCTTCACTGAAGCTTTCTTT.

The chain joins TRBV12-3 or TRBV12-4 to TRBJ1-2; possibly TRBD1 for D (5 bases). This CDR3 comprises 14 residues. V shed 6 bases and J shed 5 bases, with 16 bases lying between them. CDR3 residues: CASSGRGSRYGYTF. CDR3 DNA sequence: TGTGCCAGCAGCGGACGGGGCTCCAGATATGGCTACACCTTC.

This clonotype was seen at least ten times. CDR3 region: CASKPMLTSTDTQYF. In DNA, the CDR3 is TGTGCCAGCAAACCCATGCTGACAAGCACAGATACGCAGTATTTT. The chain couples TRBV12-3 or TRBV12-4 to TRBJ2-3; D remains unclear. This CDR3 has 15 amino acids. Trimming cost V 7 bases and J 0 bases, with 14 bases left between them.

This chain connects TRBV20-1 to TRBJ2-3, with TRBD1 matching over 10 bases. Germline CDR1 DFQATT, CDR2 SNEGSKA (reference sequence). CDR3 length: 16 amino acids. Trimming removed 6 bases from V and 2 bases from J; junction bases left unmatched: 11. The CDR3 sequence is CSANARDRGSTDTQYF. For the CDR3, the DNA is TGCAGTGCGAATGCCCGGGACAGGGGTTCCACAGATACGCAGTATTTT.

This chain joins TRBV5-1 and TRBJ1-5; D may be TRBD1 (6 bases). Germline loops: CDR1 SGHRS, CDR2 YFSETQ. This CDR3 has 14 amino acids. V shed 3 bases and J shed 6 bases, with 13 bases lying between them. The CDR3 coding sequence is TGCGCCAGCAGCTCACAGGGCCTAGGTCAGCCCCAGCATTTT. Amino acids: CASSSQGLGQPQHF.

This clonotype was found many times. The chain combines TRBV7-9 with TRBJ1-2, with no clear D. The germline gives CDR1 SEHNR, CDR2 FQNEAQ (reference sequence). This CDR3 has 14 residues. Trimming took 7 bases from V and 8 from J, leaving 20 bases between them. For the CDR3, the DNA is TGTGCCAGCACCCTAGGTGGAACTTTTCCCGGCTACACCTTC. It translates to CASTLGGTFPGYTF.

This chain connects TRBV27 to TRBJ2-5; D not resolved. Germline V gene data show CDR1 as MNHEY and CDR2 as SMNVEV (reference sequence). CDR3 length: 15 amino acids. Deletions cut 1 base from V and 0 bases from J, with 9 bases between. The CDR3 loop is CASSLYRKYQETQYF. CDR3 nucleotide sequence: TGTGCCAGCAGTTTATACAGAAAGTACCAAGAGACCCAGTACTTC.

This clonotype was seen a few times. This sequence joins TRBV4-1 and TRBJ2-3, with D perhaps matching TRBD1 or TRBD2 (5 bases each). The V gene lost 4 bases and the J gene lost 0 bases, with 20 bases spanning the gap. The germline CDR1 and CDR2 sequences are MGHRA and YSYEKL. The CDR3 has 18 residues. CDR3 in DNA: TGCGCCAGCAGCCTAATCGTGCAGGGACCCAAAAGCACAGATACGCAGTATTTT. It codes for CASSLIVQGPKSTDTQYF.

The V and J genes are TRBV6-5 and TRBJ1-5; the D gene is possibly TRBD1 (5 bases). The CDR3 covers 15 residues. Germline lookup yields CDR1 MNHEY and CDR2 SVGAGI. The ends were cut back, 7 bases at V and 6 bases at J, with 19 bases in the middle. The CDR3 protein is CASTDPGGYSQPQHF. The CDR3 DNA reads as TGTGCCAGCACCGACCCGGGGGGGTACAGTCAGCCCCAGCATTTT.

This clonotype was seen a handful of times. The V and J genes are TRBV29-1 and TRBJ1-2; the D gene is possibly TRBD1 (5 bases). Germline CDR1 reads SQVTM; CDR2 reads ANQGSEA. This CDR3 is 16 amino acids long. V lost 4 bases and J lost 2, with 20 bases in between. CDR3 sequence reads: CSVVGGRGDSNYGYTF. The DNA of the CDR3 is TGCAGCGTTGTCGGGGGGAGGGGAGATTCCAACTATGGCTACACCTTC. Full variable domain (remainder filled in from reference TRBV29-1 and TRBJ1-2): SAVISQKPSRDICQRGTSLTIQCQVDSQVTMMFWYRQQPGQSLTLIATANQGSEATYESGFVIDKFPISRPNLTFSTLTVSNMSPEDSSIYLCSVVGGRGDSNYGYTFGSGTRLTVV.

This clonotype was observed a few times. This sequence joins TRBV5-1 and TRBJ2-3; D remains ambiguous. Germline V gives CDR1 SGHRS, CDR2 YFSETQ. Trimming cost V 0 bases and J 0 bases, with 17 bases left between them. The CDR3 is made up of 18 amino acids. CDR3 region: CASSLVLSGSFSTDTQYF. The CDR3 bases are TGCGCCAGCAGCTTGGTCCTCTCCGGCTCGTTTAGCACAGATACGCAGTATTTT.

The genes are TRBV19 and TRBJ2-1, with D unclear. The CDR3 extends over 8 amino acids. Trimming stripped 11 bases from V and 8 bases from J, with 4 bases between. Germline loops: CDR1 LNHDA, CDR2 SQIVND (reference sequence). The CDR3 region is CAGHEQFF. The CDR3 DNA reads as TGTGCCGGACATGAGCAGTTCTTC.

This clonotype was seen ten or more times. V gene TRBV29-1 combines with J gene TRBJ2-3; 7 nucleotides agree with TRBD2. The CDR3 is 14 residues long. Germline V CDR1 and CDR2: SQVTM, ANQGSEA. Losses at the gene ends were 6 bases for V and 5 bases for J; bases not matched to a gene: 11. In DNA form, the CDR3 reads TGCAGCGTCGAGAGAGCGGGGTCCGGAGATACGCAGTATTTT. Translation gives CSVERAGSGDTQYF.

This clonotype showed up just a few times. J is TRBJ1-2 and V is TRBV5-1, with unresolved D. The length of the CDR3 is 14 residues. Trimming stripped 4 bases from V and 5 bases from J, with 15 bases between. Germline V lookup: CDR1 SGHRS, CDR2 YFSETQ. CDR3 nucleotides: TGCGCCAGCAGCGGGGATCCTTCGGGGTATGGCTACACCTTC. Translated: CASSGDPSGYGYTF. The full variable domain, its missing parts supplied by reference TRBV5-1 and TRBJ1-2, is KAGVTQTPRYLIKTRGQQVTLSCSPISGHRSVSWYQQTPGQGLQFLFEYFSETQRNKGNFPGRFSGRQFSNSRSEMNVSTLELGDSALYLCASSGDPSGYGYTFGSGTRLTVV.

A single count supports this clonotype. The CDR3 loop is CASSSWQGTMSPLHF. DNA for the CDR3: TGTGCCAGCAGTTCATGGCAGGGTACCATGTCACCCCTCCACTTT. The V call is TRBV6-2 or TRBV6-3, the J call TRBJ1-6, with a weak D call TRBD1 (5 bases). CDR3 length: 15 residues. The V gene lost 4 bases and the J gene lost 10 bases, with 17 bases spanning the gap. Per germline, CDR1 MNHEY and CDR2 SVGEGT.

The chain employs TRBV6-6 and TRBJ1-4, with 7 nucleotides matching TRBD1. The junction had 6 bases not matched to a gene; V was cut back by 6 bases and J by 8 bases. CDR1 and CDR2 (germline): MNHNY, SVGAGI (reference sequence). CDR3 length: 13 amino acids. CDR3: CASRGRGFEKLFF. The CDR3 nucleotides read TGTGCCAGCAGGGGCAGGGGGTTCGAAAAACTGTTTTTT.

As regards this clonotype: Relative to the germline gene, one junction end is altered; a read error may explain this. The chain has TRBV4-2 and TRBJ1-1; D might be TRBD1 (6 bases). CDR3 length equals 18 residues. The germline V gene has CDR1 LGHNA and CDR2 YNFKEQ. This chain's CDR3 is CASIQDNAITGLNTEAFF. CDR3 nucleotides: TGTGCCAGCATCCAAGATAATGCCATTACAGGGTTGAACACTGAAGCTTTCTTT.

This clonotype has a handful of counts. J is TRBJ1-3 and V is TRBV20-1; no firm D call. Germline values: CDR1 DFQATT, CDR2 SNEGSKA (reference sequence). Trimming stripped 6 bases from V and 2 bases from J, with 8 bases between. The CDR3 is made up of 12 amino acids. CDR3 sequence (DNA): TGCAGTGCCCCAAGCCCTGGAAACACCATATATTTT. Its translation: CSAPSPGNTIYF.

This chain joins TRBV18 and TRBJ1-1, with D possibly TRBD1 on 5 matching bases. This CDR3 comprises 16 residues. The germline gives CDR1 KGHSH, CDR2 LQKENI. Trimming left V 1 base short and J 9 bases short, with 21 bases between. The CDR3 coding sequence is TGTGCCAGCTCACCACGGACGCAGACAGTTGGAGAAAAAGCTTTCTTT. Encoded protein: CASSPRTQTVGEKAFF.

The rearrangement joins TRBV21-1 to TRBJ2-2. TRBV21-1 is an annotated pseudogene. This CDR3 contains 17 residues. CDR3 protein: CASSKSLGRRNTGELFF. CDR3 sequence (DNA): TGTGCCAGCAGCAAATCTCTCGGTAGGAGGAACACCGGGGAGCTGTTTTTT.

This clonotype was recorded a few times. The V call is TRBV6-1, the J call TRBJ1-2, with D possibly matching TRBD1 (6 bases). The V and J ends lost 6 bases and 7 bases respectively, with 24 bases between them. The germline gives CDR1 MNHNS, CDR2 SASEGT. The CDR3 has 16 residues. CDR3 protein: CASSPRGFGLGSGYTF. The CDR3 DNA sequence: TGTGCCAGCAGCCCCAGGGGCTTCGGATTGGGTTCTGGCTACACCTTC.

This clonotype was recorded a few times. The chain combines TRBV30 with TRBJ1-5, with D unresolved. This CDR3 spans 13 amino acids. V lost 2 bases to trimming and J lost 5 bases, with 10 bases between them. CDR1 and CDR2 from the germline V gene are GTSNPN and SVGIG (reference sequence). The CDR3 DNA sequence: TGTGCCTGGAGTCGCAGACCCGATCAGCCCCAGCATTTT. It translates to CAWSRRPDQPQHF.